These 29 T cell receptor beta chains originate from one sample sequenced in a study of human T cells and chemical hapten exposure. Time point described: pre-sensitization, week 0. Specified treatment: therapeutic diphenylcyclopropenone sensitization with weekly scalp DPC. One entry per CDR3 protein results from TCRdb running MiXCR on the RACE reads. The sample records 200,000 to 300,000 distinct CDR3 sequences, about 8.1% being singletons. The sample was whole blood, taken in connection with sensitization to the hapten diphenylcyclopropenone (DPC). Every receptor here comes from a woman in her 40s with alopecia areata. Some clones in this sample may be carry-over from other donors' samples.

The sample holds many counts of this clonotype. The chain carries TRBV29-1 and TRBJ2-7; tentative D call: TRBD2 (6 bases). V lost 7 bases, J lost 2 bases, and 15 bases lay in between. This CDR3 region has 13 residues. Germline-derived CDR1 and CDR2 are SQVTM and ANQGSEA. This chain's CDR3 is CSAGRDWPYEQYF. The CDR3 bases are TGCAGCGCCGGAAGGGACTGGCCCTACGAGCAGTACTTC.

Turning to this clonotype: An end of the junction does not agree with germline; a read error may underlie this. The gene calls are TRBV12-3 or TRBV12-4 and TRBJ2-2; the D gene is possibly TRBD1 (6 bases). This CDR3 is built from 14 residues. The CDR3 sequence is CASSFDRQAGELFF. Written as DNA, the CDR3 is TGTGCCAGCAGTTTTGACAGGCAGGCCGGAGAGCTGTTTTTT.

In nucleotides, the CDR3 is TGTGCCAGCACCCCAGACCGGACAGGGTCCTATGGCTACACCTTC. Protein: CASTPDRTGSYGYTF. The genes are TRBV27 and TRBJ1-2, with 8 nucleotides matching TRBD1. CDR1 is MNHEY, CDR2 SMNVEV, per germline (reference sequence). Germline trimming cut 7 bases from V and 4 bases from J; bases unmatched to any gene: 11. The CDR3 loop spans 15 amino acids.

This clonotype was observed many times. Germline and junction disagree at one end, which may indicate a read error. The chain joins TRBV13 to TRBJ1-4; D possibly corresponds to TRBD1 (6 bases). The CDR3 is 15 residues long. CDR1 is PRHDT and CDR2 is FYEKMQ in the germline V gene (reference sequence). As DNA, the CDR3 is TGTGCCAGCAGCCTAGGGGGGTCGGCTAATGAAAAACTGTTTTTT. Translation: CASSLGGSANEKLFF.

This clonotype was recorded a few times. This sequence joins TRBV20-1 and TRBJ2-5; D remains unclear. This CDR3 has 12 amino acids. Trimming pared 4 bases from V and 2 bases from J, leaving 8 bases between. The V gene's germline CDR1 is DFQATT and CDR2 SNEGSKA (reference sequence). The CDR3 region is CSAKYGQETQYF. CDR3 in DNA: TGCAGTGCTAAATACGGTCAAGAGACCCAGTACTTC.

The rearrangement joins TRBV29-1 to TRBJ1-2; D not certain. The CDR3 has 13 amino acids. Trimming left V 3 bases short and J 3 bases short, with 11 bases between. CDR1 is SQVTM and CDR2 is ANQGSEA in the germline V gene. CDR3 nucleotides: TGCAGCGTTGATCCTCAAGGGCACTATGGCTACACCTTC. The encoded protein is CSVDPQGHYGYTF.

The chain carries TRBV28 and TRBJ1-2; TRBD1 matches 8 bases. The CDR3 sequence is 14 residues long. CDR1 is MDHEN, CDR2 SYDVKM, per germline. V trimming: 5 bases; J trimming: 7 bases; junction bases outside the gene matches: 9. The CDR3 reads CASSPPGQAVGYTF. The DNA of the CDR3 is TGTGCCAGCAGTCCCCCGGGACAGGCTGTTGGCTACACCTTC.

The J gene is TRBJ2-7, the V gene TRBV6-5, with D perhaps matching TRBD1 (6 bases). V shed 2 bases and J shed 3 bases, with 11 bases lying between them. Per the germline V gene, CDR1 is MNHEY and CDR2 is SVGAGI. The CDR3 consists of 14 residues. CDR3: CASSYAAGVYEQYF. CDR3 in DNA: TGTGCCAGCAGTTACGCGGCAGGGGTCTACGAGCAGTACTTC.

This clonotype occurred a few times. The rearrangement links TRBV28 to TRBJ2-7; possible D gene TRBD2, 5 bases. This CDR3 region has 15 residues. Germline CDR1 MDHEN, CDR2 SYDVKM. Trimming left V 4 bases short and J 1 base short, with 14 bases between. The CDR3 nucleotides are TGTGCCAGCAGTTGGGGTAGCGCTCCTTCCTACGAGCAGTACTTC. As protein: CASSWGSAPSYEQYF.

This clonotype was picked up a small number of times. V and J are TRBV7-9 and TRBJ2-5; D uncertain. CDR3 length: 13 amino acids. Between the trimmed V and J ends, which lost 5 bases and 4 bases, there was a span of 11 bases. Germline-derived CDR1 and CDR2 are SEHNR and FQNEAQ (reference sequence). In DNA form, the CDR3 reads TGTGCCAGCAGCGGGCTGTCTGGAGAGACCCAGTACTTC. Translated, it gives CASSGLSGETQYF.

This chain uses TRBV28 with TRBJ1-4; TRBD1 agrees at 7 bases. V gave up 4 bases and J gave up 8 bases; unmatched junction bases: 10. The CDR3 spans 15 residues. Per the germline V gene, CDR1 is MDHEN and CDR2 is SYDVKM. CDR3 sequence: CASSYEGAANEKLFF. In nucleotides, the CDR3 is TGTGCCAGCAGTTATGAGGGGGCGGCGAACGAAAAACTGTTTTTT.

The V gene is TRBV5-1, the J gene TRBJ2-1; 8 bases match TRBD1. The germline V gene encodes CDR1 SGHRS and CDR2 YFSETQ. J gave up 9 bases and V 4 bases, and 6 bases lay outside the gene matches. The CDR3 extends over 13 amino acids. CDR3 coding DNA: TGCGCCAGCAGCACCGGACAGGGTACTGAGCAGTTCTTC. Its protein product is CASSTGQGTEQFF.

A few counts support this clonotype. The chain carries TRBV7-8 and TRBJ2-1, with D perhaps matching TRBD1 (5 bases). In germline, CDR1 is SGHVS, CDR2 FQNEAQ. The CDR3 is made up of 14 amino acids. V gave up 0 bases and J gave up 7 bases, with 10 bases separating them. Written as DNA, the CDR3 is TGTGCCAGCAGCTTAGCAGGACAAAGAAATGAGCAGTTCTTC. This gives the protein CASSLAGQRNEQFF. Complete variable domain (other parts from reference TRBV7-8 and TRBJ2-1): GAGVSQSPRYKVAKRGQDVALRCDPISGHVSLFWYQQALGQGPEFLTYFQNEAQLDKSGLPSDRFFAERPEGSVSTLKIQRTQQEDSAVYLCASSLAGQRNEQFFGPGTRLTVL.

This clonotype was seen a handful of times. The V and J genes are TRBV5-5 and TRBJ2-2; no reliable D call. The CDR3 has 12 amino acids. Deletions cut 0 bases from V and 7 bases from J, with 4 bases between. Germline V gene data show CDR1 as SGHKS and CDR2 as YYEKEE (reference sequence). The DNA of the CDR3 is TGTGCCAGCAGCTTGGTTTTCGGGGAGCTGTTTTTT. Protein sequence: CASSLVFGELFF.

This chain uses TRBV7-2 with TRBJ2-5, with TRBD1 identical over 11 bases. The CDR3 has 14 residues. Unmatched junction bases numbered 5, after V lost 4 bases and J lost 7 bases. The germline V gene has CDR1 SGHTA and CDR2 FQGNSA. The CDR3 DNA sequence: TGTGCCAGCAGCTGGGGACAGGGGGAAGGGACCCAGTACTTC. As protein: CASSWGQGEGTQYF.

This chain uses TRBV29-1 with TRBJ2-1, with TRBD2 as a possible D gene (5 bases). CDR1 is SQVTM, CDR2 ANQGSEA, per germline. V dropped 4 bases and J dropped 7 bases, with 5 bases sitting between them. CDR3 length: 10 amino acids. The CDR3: CSVGENEQFF. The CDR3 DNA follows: TGCAGCGTTGGGGAGAATGAGCAGTTCTTC.

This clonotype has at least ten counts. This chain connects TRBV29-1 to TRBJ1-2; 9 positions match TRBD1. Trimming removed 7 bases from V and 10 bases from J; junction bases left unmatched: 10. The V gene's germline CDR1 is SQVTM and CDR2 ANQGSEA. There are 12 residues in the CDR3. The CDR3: CSAREGQGTYTF. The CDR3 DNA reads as TGCAGCGCCCGAGAGGGACAGGGTACCTACACCTTC.

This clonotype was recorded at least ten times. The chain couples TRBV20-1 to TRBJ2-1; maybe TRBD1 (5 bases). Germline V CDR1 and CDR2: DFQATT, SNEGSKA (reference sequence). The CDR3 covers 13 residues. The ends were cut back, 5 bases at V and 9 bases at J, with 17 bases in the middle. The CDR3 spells CSAARQGNLEQFF. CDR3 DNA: TGCAGTGCTGCTCGGCAGGGTAATCTTGAGCAGTTCTTC.

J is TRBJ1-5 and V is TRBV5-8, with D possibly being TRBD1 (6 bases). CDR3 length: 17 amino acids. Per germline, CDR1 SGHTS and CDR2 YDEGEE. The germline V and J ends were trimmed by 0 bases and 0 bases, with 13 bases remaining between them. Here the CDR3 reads CASSLEYTGISNQPQHF. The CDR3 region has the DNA TGTGCCAGCAGCTTGGAATACACAGGGATTAGCAATCAGCCCCAGCATTTT.

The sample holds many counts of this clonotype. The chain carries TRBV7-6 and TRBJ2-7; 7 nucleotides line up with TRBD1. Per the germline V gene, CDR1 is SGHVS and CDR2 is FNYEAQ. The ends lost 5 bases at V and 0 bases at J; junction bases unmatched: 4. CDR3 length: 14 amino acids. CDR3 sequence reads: CASSPRDSSYEQYF. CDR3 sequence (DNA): TGTGCCAGCAGCCCTCGGGACAGCTCCTACGAGCAGTACTTC.

CDR3 in DNA: TGCAGTGCTAGCAACCGAGAGACCCAGTACTTC. This encodes CSASNRETQYF. V gene TRBV20-1 combines with J gene TRBJ2-5, with D uncertain. Trimming left V 3 bases short and J 4 bases short, with 6 bases between. Germline CDR1 is DFQATT and CDR2 is SNEGSKA (reference sequence). The CDR3 covers 11 residues.

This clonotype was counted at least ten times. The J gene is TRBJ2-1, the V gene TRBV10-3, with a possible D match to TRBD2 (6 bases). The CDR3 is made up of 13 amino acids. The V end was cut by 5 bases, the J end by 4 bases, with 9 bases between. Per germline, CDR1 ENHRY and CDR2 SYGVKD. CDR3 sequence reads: CAISTLAYNEQFF. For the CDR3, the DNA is TGTGCCATCAGTACCCTAGCGTACAATGAGCAGTTCTTC.

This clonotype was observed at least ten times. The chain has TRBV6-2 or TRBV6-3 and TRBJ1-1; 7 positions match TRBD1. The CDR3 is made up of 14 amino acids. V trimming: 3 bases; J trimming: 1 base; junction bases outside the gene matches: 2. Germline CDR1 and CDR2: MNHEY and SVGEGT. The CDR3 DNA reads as TGTGCCAGCAGTTATGGGACAGAGAACACTGAAGCTTTCTTT. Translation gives CASSYGTENTEAFF.

For the CDR3, the DNA is TGTGCCAGCAGCTCTGGGGGGCTAGCGTTCTACAATGAGCAGTTCTTC. This sequence encodes CASSSGGLAFYNEQFF. V and J are TRBV11-1 and TRBJ2-1; D may match TRBD1 or TRBD2 (6 bases each). V was cut by 4 bases and J by 3 bases, with 16 bases left in between. The CDR3 sequence is 16 residues long. Germline values: CDR1 SGHAT, CDR2 FQDESV (reference sequence).

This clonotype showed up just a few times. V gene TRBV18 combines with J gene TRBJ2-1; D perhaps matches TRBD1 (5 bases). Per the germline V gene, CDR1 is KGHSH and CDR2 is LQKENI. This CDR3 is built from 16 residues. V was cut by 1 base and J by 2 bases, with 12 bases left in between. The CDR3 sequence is CASSPRGRDTYNEQFF. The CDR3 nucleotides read TGTGCCAGCTCACCACGGGGCAGGGATACCTACAATGAGCAGTTCTTC. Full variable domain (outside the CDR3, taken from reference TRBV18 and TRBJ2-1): NAGVMQNPRHLVRRRGQEARLRCSPMKGHSHVYWYRQLPEEGLKFMVYLQKENIIDESGMPKERFSAEFPKEGPSILRIQQVVRGDSAAYFCASSPRGRDTYNEQFFGPGTRLTVL.

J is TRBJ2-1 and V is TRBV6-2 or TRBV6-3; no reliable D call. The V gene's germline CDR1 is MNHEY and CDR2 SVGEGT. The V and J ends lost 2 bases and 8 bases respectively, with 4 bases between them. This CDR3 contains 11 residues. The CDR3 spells CASSYNYEQFF. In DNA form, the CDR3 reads TGTGCCAGCAGTTACAACTATGAGCAGTTCTTC.

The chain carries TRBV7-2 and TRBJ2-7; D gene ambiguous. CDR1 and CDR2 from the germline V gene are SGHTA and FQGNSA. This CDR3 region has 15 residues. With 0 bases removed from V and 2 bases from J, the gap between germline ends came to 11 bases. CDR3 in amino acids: CASSLAADITYEQYF. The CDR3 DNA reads TGTGCCAGCAGCTTAGCCGCCGACATAACCTACGAGCAGTACTTC.

The CDR3 reads CASSLAPSGSLSSTDTQYF. CDR3 bases: TGTGCCAGCAGCTTAGCCCCTAGCGGGAGTTTGTCTAGCACAGATACGCAGTATTTT. The V gene is TRBV7-2, the J gene TRBJ2-3, with 10 positions matching TRBD2. Per germline, CDR1 SGHTA and CDR2 FQGNSA. V was clipped by 0 bases and J by 0 bases; unmatched bases: 9. The CDR3 contains 19 residues.

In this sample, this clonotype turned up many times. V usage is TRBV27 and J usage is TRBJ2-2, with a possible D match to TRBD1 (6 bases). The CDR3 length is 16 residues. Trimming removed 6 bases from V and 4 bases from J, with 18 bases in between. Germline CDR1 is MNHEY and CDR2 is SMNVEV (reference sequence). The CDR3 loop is CASSLNRVLSTGELFF. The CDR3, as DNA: TGTGCCAGCAGCTTAAACAGGGTTCTGAGCACCGGGGAGCTGTTTTTT.